This paragraph reports one TCR beta chain. Its specificity is unknown. Germline assignment: CDR1 MNHEY and CDR2 SVGEGT. V lost 2 bases to trimming and J lost 2 bases; unmatched junction nucleotides: 4. The CDR3 contains 15 residues. The data are from a study of regulatory T cells in long-lasting Graves disease. About the research overall: More than 5 years of antithyroid drugs with positive TSH receptor antibodies defined persistent Graves' disease. Overall study findings and caveats: Researchers reported studying only peripheral blood, not thyroid tissue. Persistent disease preferred TRBV28, TRBJ1-2 and TRBJ2-5; new disease, TRBV20-1 and TRBJ2-1.

TCR beta libraries were built with iRepertoire HTBI primers and Arm-PCR of CDR3 regions. TCRdb processed the multiplex PCR reads anew with MiXCR; each CDR3 protein has one entry. The data contain roughly 500,000 distinct CDR3 sequences, less than 25% of them singletons. Sample time point: persistent/refractory GD, antithyroid drugs over 5 years with positive TRAb. TCR sequences were obtained from RNA taken from PBMCs. The source of this sequence is a female donor with Graves disease. The rearrangement joins TRBV6-2 or TRBV6-3 to TRBJ2-3, with 7 nucleotides matching TRBD2. The source material was peripheral blood mononuclear cells (PBMCs), sampled when the disease was refractory, from a patient treated with antithyroid drugs. CDR3 nucleotide sequence: TGTGCCAGCAGTTACCGGGCGGGAGACACAGATACGCAGTATTTT. This encodes CASSYRAGDTDTQYF.